The 10 T cell receptor beta chains reported below all come from one sample, sequenced in a study of blood T cell repertoires in COVID-19. Libraries were prepared by immunoSEQ multiplex PCR; TCRdb keeps only in-frame clonotypes and omits some of them. The sample carries around 230,000 clones, about 80% recorded once. The source material was peripheral blood. The source of these receptors is a woman aged 80 or over with acute or convalescent COVID-19.

CDR3 nucleotide sequence: TGTGCCAGCAGCCAAGACGGGTACATGAACACTGAAGCTTTCTTT. Protein: CASSQDGYMNTEAFF. The J gene is TRBJ1-1, the V gene TRBV3-1 (or the pseudogene TRBV3-2); no firm D call. This CDR3 is built from 15 residues. Germline CDR1 reads LGHDT; CDR2 reads YNNKEL (reference sequence). Trimming stripped 0 bases from V and 0 bases from J, with 8 bases between.

The genes are TRBV24-1 and TRBJ1-2; D remains ambiguous. V lost 2 bases and J lost 5, with 5 bases in between. The germline CDR1 and CDR2 sequences are KGHDR and SFDVKD. The CDR3 is 12 residues long. Here the CDR3 DNA reads TGTGCCACCAGTGATTATGAGTATGGCTACACCTTC. This gives the protein CATSDYEYGYTF.

V gene TRBV28 combines with J gene TRBJ2-1; weak D call: TRBD2 (6 bases). The CDR3 is 16 residues long. Trimming took 2 bases from V and 4 from J, leaving 15 bases between them. Germline V gene data show CDR1 as MDHEN and CDR2 as SYDVKM. CDR3 amino acids: CASSLGLGLLYNEQFF. As DNA, the CDR3 is TGTGCCAGCAGTTTAGGCTTGGGACTTCTGTACAATGAGCAGTTCTTC.

This clone is a singleton in its sample. J is TRBJ1-1 and V is TRBV11-2; D gene uncertain. This CDR3 comprises 14 residues. In germline, CDR1 is SGHAT, CDR2 FQNNGV. The V and J ends lost 2 bases and 1 base respectively, with 8 bases between them. The CDR3: CASSLLARNTEAFF. The CDR3 DNA reads as TGTGCCAGCAGCTTACTTGCCAGGAACACTGAAGCTTTCTTT.

This chain uses TRBV30 with TRBJ2-7, with D maybe TRBD2 (6 bases). Trimming removed 0 bases from V and 7 bases from J, with 13 bases in between. The CDR3 is 13 residues long. CDR1 GTSNPN and CDR2 SVGIG come from the germline V gene (reference sequence). The chain's CDR3 is CAWSVRDRGEQYF. In DNA form, the CDR3 reads TGTGCCTGGAGTGTACGGGACCGGGGGGAGCAGTACTTC.

This chain links TRBV6-6 with TRBJ1-5, with D possibly TRBD1 on 6 matching bases. Trimming shortened V by 2 bases and J by 5 bases, and 13 bases separated the two germline ends. The CDR3 contains 15 residues. Germline V gives CDR1 MNHNY, CDR2 SVGAGI (reference sequence). The CDR3 nucleotides are TGTGCCAGCAGTTACACCGGACGACAGGATCAGCCCCAGCATTTT. It encodes CASSYTGRQDQPQHF.

This chain connects TRBV12-3 or TRBV12-4 to TRBJ1-2; D ambiguous. Trimming shortened V by 3 bases and J by 8 bases, and 13 bases separated the two germline ends. The CDR3 is made up of 13 amino acids. As DNA, the CDR3 is TGTGCCAGCAGTTTCATGAGGGAATCGGGCTACACCTTC. Translated, it gives CASSFMRESGYTF.

The rearrangement uses TRBV7-9 and TRBJ1-1; 9 nucleotides match TRBD1. This CDR3 region has 14 residues. Per the germline V gene, CDR1 is SEHNR and CDR2 is FQNEAQ (reference sequence). The junction had 6 bases not matched to a gene; V was cut back by 6 bases and J by 4 bases. CDR3 in amino acids: CASRLDRGSTEAFF. The CDR3 DNA reads TGTGCCAGCAGGTTGGACAGGGGAAGCACTGAAGCTTTCTTT.

V gene TRBV7-8 combines with J gene TRBJ2-2, with D maybe TRBD2 (5 bases). In germline, CDR1 is SGHVS, CDR2 FQNEAQ. Trimming removed 2 bases at V and 4 bases at J, with 11 bases between. The CDR3 contains 15 residues. The CDR3 DNA reads TGTGCCAGCAGCTTAACGGGGTCGGGCACCGGGGAGCTGTTTTTT. It codes for CASSLTGSGTGELFF.

V is TRBV19 and J is TRBJ2-1, with TRBD1 matching over 8 bases. The CDR3 consists of 14 residues. CDR1 and CDR2 from the germline V gene are LNHDA and SQIVND (reference sequence). Losses at the gene ends were 5 bases for V and 6 bases for J; bases not matched to a gene: 6. The CDR3 sequence is CASSGGQVGNEQFF. The CDR3 region has the DNA TGTGCCAGTAGTGGGGGACAGGTGGGCAATGAGCAGTTCTTC.